These T cell receptor beta chains were read from a single sample in a study of blood T cell repertoires in COVID-19. Here immunoSEQ multiplex PCR was the method, and the copy in TCRdb shows in-frame clones only, minus some. The table lists 140,000 or so clones, around 90% of them singletons. Sample: peripheral blood. These receptors were obtained from a man aged 65-85 years with acute or convalescent COVID-19. Both conserved end residues are part of each CDR3. The D gene is left open where the match is weak. Clone sizes are given selectively: once, few, many, or a class where the clone is expanded.

clone_size d_call j_call v_call cdr3_nt cdr3_aa
NA NA TRBJ1-2 TRBV2 TGTGCCAGCAGTGATCAGGGGCAAGGCTATGGCTACACCTTC CASSDQGQGYGYTF
NA NA TRBJ1-2 TRBV5-1 TGCGCCAGCAGCCCTGCAGGTACCGACTATGGCTACACCTTC CASSPAGTDYGYTF
NA NA TRBJ2-5 TRBV7-2 TGTGCCAGCAGCTTAGCGTTCAGGGTTGAGACCCAGTACTTC CASSLAFRVETQYF
NA NA TRBJ2-5 TRBV5-1 TGCGCCAGCAAACGACTAGAGGGTGGGGAGACCCAGTACTTC CASKRLEGGETQYF
NA NA TRBJ2-2 TRBV30 TGTGCCTGGAGGGCAGGGAAGTTTGCCGGGGAGCTGTTTTTT CAWRAGKFAGELFF
NA TRBD2 TRBJ2-1 TRBV19 TGTGCCAGTAGTCTACGACTAGCGGGAGTGAATGAGCAGTTCTTC CASSLRLAGVNEQFF
NA NA TRBJ1-5 TRBV10-1 TGCGCCAGCAGTGATACACTCAGGGTCCGCAATCAGCCCCAGCATTTT CASSDTLRVRNQPQHF
NA NA TRBJ1-1 TRBV6-1 TGTGCCAGCAGTGAACCGGCGACTTATACTGAAGCTTTCTTT CASSEPATYTEAFF
NA NA TRBJ1-1 TRBV29-1 TGCAGCGTTGAGACAGGTCTGAACACTGAAGCTTTCTTT CSVETGLNTEAFF
few TRBD1 TRBJ1-2 TRBV4-1 TGCGCCAGCAGCCAGACTACCGGGGACAGGGGATATGGCTACACCTTC CASSQTTGDRGYGYTF
NA NA TRBJ1-2 TRBV9 TGTGCCAGCAGCGCTCAGGGTGGCTACACCTTC CASSAQGGYTF
NA NA TRBJ1-1 TRBV30 TGTGCCTGGAATCCCCCAGGGAACACTGAAGCTTTCTTT CAWNPPGNTEAFF
NA TRBD2 TRBJ2-4 TRBV5-1 TGCGCCAGCAGCCCAGCAGTGGGAGGGGTAAACATTCAGTACTTC CASSPAVGGVNIQYF
few NA TRBJ1-2 TRBV18 TGTGCCAGCTCAACCGCGACAGAGGCCTATGGCTACACCTTC CASSTATEAYGYTF
NA TRBD2 TRBJ2-7 TRBV4-2 TGTGCCAGCAGCCAAGGGACTAGCGAGTCCTACGAGCAGTACTTC CASSQGTSESYEQYF
NA NA TRBJ2-1 TRBV15 TGTGCCACCAGCAGAGCCCTCGAAGGGGCAGGTGAGCAGTTCTTC CATSRALEGAGEQFF
NA NA TRBJ2-5 TRBV30 TGTGCCTGGAGTCGGACAGAAGAGACCCAGTACTTC CAWSRTEETQYF
once TRBD2 TRBJ2-1 TRBV6-5 TGTGCCAGCAGCTCCTCAGCGGGAGGGCTCCTATTCTTC CASSSSAGGLLFF
NA NA TRBJ2-7 TRBV6-6 TGTGCCAGCGCCAGTTCCTACGAGCAGTACTTC CASASSYEQYF